The 31 T cell receptor beta chains in this list originate from one sample, sequenced in a study of CD8 T cells in ankylosing spondylitis. Regarding the study as a whole: Typical of ankylosing spondylitis blood, it appeared, was a TCR beta motif of roughly eight highly homologous variants.

Their specific antigens are unknown. TCRdb reprocessed the 5' RACE reads with MiXCR, giving one entry per CDR3 protein. The sample has some 130,000 distinct CDR3 sequences, approximately 17% seen once; the top ten hold roughly a third. The sequenced sample consisted of blood, either unsorted or a sorted T cell fraction (not recorded which). The source is a male donor with ankylosing spondylitis.

This clonotype was counted a few times. The chain combines TRBV20-1 with TRBJ2-6; D unresolved. V was cut by 4 bases and J by 0 bases, with 1 base left in between. The V gene's germline CDR1 is DFQATT and CDR2 SNEGSKA (reference sequence). This CDR3 region has 12 residues. The CDR3 loop reads CSATSGANVLTF. The CDR3 DNA sequence: TGCAGTGCTACCTCTGGGGCCAACGTCCTGACTTTC.

This clonotype was seen a few times. This chain uses TRBV4-1 with TRBJ1-5; 8 positions match TRBD1. The V gene end was trimmed by 4 bases and the J gene end by 6 bases; junction bases not matched to a gene: 8. The germline V gene encodes CDR1 MGHRA and CDR2 YSYEKL. The length of the CDR3 is 15 residues. DNA of the CDR3: TGCGCCAGCAGCCCGGGACAGGTCGAGGGTCAGCCCCAGCATTTT. Encoded protein: CASSPGQVEGQPQHF.

This clonotype was recorded a few times. The chain links TRBV20-1 to TRBJ2-4; 7 nucleotides match TRBD1. This CDR3 has 14 residues. Per germline, CDR1 DFQATT and CDR2 SNEGSKA (reference sequence). V shed 5 bases, J shed 8 bases, and the junction held 12 bases outside the gene matches. In DNA, the CDR3 is TGCAGTGCTCCGACGCCGGACAGGACGGACATTCAGTACTTC. This translates into CSAPTPDRTDIQYF.

This clonotype was detected a few times. The V call is TRBV7-9, the J call TRBJ2-7, with 10 positions matching TRBD2. CDR1 is SEHNR, CDR2 FQNEAQ, per germline (reference sequence). There are 16 residues in the CDR3. V was clipped by 4 bases and J by 4 bases; unmatched bases: 10. In DNA, the CDR3 is TGTGCCAGCAGCTCGCCTCTAGCGGGAGAGAGTTACGAGCAGTACTTC. This codes for CASSSPLAGESYEQYF.

In its sample, this clonotype was seen a few times. This chain connects TRBV4-1 to TRBJ1-4; 7 bases are a match to TRBD1. V gave up 3 bases and J gave up 5 bases; unmatched junction bases: 6. Germline loops: CDR1 MGHRA, CDR2 YSYEKL. The CDR3 covers 15 residues. The CDR3 coding sequence is TGCGCCAGCAGCCAGCGGACAGGCGAGAATGAAAAACTGTTTTTT. It codes for CASSQRTGENEKLFF.

This sequence joins TRBV2 and TRBJ1-2; D unresolved. The ends were cut back, 6 bases at V and 7 bases at J, with 6 bases in the middle. Germline assignment: CDR1 SNHLY and CDR2 FYNNEI. The CDR3 totals 10 residues. CDR3 sequence (DNA): TGTGCCAGCAGGGGCGGTGGCTACACCTTC. Translated, it gives CASRGGGYTF. Based on the CDR3 plus reference TRBV2 and TRBJ1-2, the full variable domain is EPEVTQTPSHQVTQMGQEVILRCVPISNHLYFYWYRQILGQKVEFLVSFYNNEISEKSEIFDDQFSVERPDGSNFTLKIRSTKLEDSAMYFCASRGGGYTFGSGTRLTVV.

The chain combines TRBV25-1 with TRBJ2-1, with TRBD1 as a possible D gene (5 bases). This CDR3 comprises 15 residues. CDR1 and CDR2 (germline): MGHDK, SYGVNS. V was cut by 3 bases and J by 8 bases, with 17 bases left in between. CDR3 residues: CASSDAGSGLYEQFF. The DNA of the CDR3 is TGTGCCAGCAGTGATGCAGGGTCGGGTCTCTATGAGCAGTTCTTC.

This clonotype was seen only a few times. The chain links TRBV2 to TRBJ2-1; D could derive from TRBD1 or TRBD2 (7 bases each). The V gene's germline CDR1 is SNHLY and CDR2 FYNNEI. This CDR3 spans 16 amino acids. V lost 6 bases and J 4 bases, leaving 19 bases between the germline ends. CDR3 protein: CASRGGSGGWYNEQFF. The CDR3 DNA sequence: TGTGCCAGCAGGGGGGGGTCAGGGGGATGGTACAATGAGCAGTTCTTC.

A few counts support this clonotype. V usage is TRBV7-2 and J usage is TRBJ2-2; D is ambiguous. Germline V lookup: CDR1 SGHTA, CDR2 FQGNSA. The length of the CDR3 is 17 residues. Trimming cost V 2 bases and J 3 bases, with 16 bases left between them. In DNA form, the CDR3 reads TGTGCCAGCAGCTTAAAAGGAGTGTGGGCTGACACCGGGGAGCTGTTTTTT. Translated, it gives CASSLKGVWADTGELFF.

This clonotype was counted a few times. The V gene is TRBV10-3, the J gene TRBJ2-6; 7 bases align to TRBD1. The length of the CDR3 is 22 residues. CDR1 and CDR2 (germline): ENHRY, SYGVKD. The V segment lost 6 bases and the J segment 0 bases; nucleotides outside the gene matches: 23. CDR3 protein: CAISAGTDHGRAPSSGANVLTF. The CDR3 DNA reads as TGTGCCATCAGCGCCGGGACAGATCACGGAAGGGCTCCTAGCTCTGGGGCCAACGTCCTGACTTTC.

This clonotype was found many times. The chain couples TRBV3-1 to TRBJ2-2; no definite D call. Trimming removed 6 bases from V and 9 bases from J, with 14 bases in between. Per germline, CDR1 LGHDT and CDR2 YNNKEL (reference sequence). This CDR3 comprises 13 residues. DNA of the CDR3: TGTGCCAGCAGTCAACAGTTTTACCGGGAGCTGTTTTTT. Residues: CASSQQFYRELFF.

The J gene is TRBJ2-1, the V gene TRBV2, with TRBD2 matching over 7 bases. In germline, CDR1 is SNHLY, CDR2 FYNNEI. The CDR3 runs to 12 residues. With 7 bases clipped from V and 7 bases from J, the junction kept 4 bases outside the gene matches. CDR3 sequence reads: CASTDSGNEQFF. CDR3 coding DNA: TGTGCCAGCACGGATAGCGGGAATGAGCAGTTCTTC.

This clonotype has only a few counts. V gene TRBV28 combines with J gene TRBJ2-5, with no clear D. The V end was cut by 5 bases, the J end by 4 bases, with 14 bases between. CDR3 length: 14 residues. The germline V gene has CDR1 MDHEN and CDR2 SYDVKM. The CDR3 protein is CASSTLVPGETQYF. Written as DNA, the CDR3 is TGTGCCAGCAGTACCTTAGTCCCTGGAGAGACCCAGTACTTC.

This clonotype was counted a few times. The J gene is TRBJ2-4, the V gene TRBV5-6; TRBD2 matches 12 bases. V shed 3 bases and J 7 bases; nucleotides not matched to a gene: 2. The CDR3 is made up of 14 amino acids. Germline CDR1 reads SGHDT; CDR2 reads YYEEEE. For the CDR3, the DNA is TGTGCCAGCAGCTCCGGACTAGCGGGGAACATTCAGTACTTC. Translating it yields CASSSGLAGNIQYF.

This clonotype was counted only a few times. The chain combines TRBV5-1 with TRBJ2-5; 8 bases line up with TRBD1. The V gene end was trimmed by 3 bases and the J gene end by 4 bases; junction bases not matched to a gene: 14. The CDR3 contains 17 residues. CDR1 is SGHRS, CDR2 YFSETQ, per germline. The CDR3 loop reads CASSWRVDRVESETQYF. The CDR3 DNA follows: TGCGCCAGCAGCTGGAGGGTGGACAGGGTTGAATCAGAGACCCAGTACTTC.

This clonotype has more than one count but fewer than ten. The chain couples TRBV4-1 to TRBJ1-1; D perhaps matches TRBD1 (6 bases). Germline CDR1 is MGHRA and CDR2 is YSYEKL. Trimming stripped 1 base from V and 8 bases from J, with 11 bases between. The CDR3 contains 13 residues. The CDR3 DNA sequence: TGCGCCAGCAGCCAAGCTTACAGGGCGGAAGCTTTCTTT. Its translation is CASSQAYRAEAFF.

The sample holds a few counts of this clonotype. The V call is TRBV6-2 or TRBV6-3, the J call TRBJ1-5; TRBD1 is a possible D gene (6 bases). Germline-derived CDR1 and CDR2 are MNHEY and SVGEGT. The CDR3 runs 14 residues. Trimming left V 2 bases short and J 6 bases short, with 11 bases between. In nucleotides, the CDR3 is TGTGCCAGCAGTTACCCACAGGGAGCTCAGCCCCAGCATTTT. Translation gives CASSYPQGAQPQHF.

Ten or more counts support this clonotype. The chain links TRBV12-3 or TRBV12-4 to TRBJ2-7; 7 bases map to TRBD2. V lost 5 bases and J lost 1; bases outside the gene matches: 8. CDR3 length equals 15 residues. The CDR3 here is CASSPTGLVSYEQYF. The CDR3 DNA reads as TGTGCCAGCAGTCCGACCGGACTAGTTTCCTACGAGCAGTACTTC.

V is TRBV28 and J is TRBJ2-4; D is perhaps TRBD2 (6 bases). From germline, CDR1 is MDHEN and CDR2 SYDVKM. CDR3 length: 15 residues. Trimming stripped 2 bases from V and 1 base from J, with 9 bases between. In DNA form, the CDR3 reads TGTGCCAGCAGTTTACGGAGGGTTGCCAAAAACATTCAGTACTTC. Its translation: CASSLRRVAKNIQYF.

This clonotype was counted a few times. The chain combines TRBV27 with TRBJ2-3; 10 bases fit TRBD2. V was clipped by 3 bases and J by 6 bases; unmatched bases: 6. Per germline, CDR1 MNHEY and CDR2 SMNVEV (reference sequence). The CDR3 has 15 amino acids. CDR3 region: CASSFPAGGPDTQYF. CDR3 coding DNA: TGTGCCAGCAGTTTCCCAGCGGGAGGGCCGGATACGCAGTATTTT.

This clonotype came up a few times. The genes are TRBV20-1 and TRBJ2-1; D is possibly TRBD2 (6 bases). Germline values: CDR1 DFQATT, CDR2 SNEGSKA (reference sequence). V shed 1 base and J shed 6 bases, with 10 bases lying between them. This CDR3 is built from 13 residues. CDR3 in amino acids: CSARAGLSNEQFF. DNA of the CDR3: TGCAGTGCTAGAGCGGGACTGTCCAATGAGCAGTTCTTC.

The V call is TRBV24-1, the J call TRBJ2-5; no definite D call. Trimming cost V 2 bases and J 4 bases, with 10 bases left between them. The CDR3 is 14 amino acids. The germline CDR1 and CDR2 sequences are KGHDR and SFDVKD. The CDR3: CATSDSAGRETQYF. The CDR3 DNA reads as TGTGCCACCAGTGATTCCGCCGGTAGAGAGACCCAGTACTTC.

This chain joins TRBV30 and TRBJ2-2, with TRBD2 as a possible D gene (6 bases). There are 16 residues in the CDR3. Germline assignment: CDR1 GTSNPN and CDR2 SVGIG (reference sequence). The V end lost 3 bases, the J end lost 0 bases, and 14 bases lay between the germline ends. Here the CDR3 DNA reads TGTGCCTGGAGCGTTGGGGACTTCACGAACACCGGGGAGCTGTTTTTT. Its translation: CAWSVGDFTNTGELFF.

The rearrangement uses TRBV4-1 and TRBJ1-4, with 7 nucleotides matching TRBD1. CDR1 is MGHRA and CDR2 is YSYEKL in the germline V gene. V shed 2 bases and J 8 bases; nucleotides not matched to a gene: 2. CDR3 length: 13 amino acids. CDR3 region: CASSQSGGEKLFF. The CDR3, as DNA: TGCGCCAGCAGCCAATCAGGGGGAGAAAAACTGTTTTTT.

In its sample, this clonotype was seen a few times. The rearrangement joins TRBV7-9 to TRBJ2-1, with no clear D. This CDR3 spans 12 amino acids. Trimming took off 0 bases at V and 15 bases at J, with 12 bases between the two ends. Germline CDR1 is SEHNR and CDR2 is FQNEAQ (reference sequence). CDR3 DNA sequence: TGTGCCAGCAGCTTAGCTGGTCCCCAGTGGTTCTTC. This translates into CASSLAGPQWFF.

The rearrangement links TRBV6-1 to TRBJ2-1; TRBD2 matches 7 bases. The CDR3 totals 19 residues. The V gene's germline CDR1 is MNHNS and CDR2 SASEGT. Losses at the gene ends were 6 bases for V and 1 base for J; bases not matched to a gene: 18. The CDR3 DNA reads TGTGCCAGCAGCCGAAAAGGACTAGTGTTGGGCGGTTCCTACAATGAGCAGTTCTTC. It encodes CASSRKGLVLGGSYNEQFF.

The chain links TRBV9 to TRBJ2-1, with 9 positions matching TRBD2. Germline lookup yields CDR1 SGDLS and CDR2 YYNGEE. V trimming: 3 bases; J trimming: 6 bases; junction bases outside the gene matches: 7. This CDR3 is built from 15 residues. In nucleotides, the CDR3 is TGTGCCAGCAGCGCGTCCGGGACTAGCACCAATGAGCAGTTCTTC. Translated: CASSASGTSTNEQFF.

The rearrangement uses TRBV20-1 and TRBJ2-3; TRBD2 aligns across 7 bases. The CDR3 is made up of 16 amino acids. The V gene end was trimmed by 3 bases and the J gene end by 6 bases; junction bases not matched to a gene: 15. CDR1 and CDR2 (germline): DFQATT, SNEGSKA (reference sequence). CDR3 sequence (DNA): TGCAGTGCTAGGGGTGCGGGGCTAGCGGCGACGGATACGCAGTATTTT. Translated, it gives CSARGAGLAATDTQYF.

The V call is TRBV3-1, the J call TRBJ2-7; no clear D gene. Germline V gene lookup returns CDR1 LGHDT and CDR2 YNNKEL (reference sequence). The V end was cut by 4 bases, the J end by 5 bases, with 24 bases between. This CDR3 has 17 residues. CDR3 coding DNA: TGTGCCAGCAGCCTACGACCCTGGACGGTGACCTATAACGAGCAGTACTTC. Its protein product is CASSLRPWTVTYNEQYF.

The J gene is TRBJ2-7, the V gene TRBV4-3; 9 positions agree with TRBD2. Germline-derived CDR1 and CDR2 are LGHNA and YSLEER. The CDR3 is 14 amino acids. With 1 base clipped from V and 4 bases from J, the junction kept 2 bases outside the gene matches. The CDR3 loop reads CASSQGLAGYEQYF. CDR3 DNA sequence: TGCGCCAGCAGCCAAGGCCTAGCGGGATACGAGCAGTACTTC.

In this sample, this clonotype turned up a few times. The chain uses TRBV7-8 and TRBJ2-1; 13 bases are shared with TRBD2. CDR3 length: 19 residues. V shed 3 bases and J 0 bases; nucleotides not matched to a gene: 8. Germline V gene sequence: CDR1 SGHVS, CDR2 FQNEAQ. Here the CDR3 DNA reads TGTGCCAGCAGCTTTAACGGACTAGCGGGAGCAGGCTCCTACAATGAGCAGTTCTTC. Its translation: CASSFNGLAGAGSYNEQFF.